This entry describes one T cell receptor beta chain. Its target is not known. The record originates from a study of cytomegalovirus exposure and HLA in healthy donors. Regarding the study as a whole: Later analysis associated a missense DCLRE1C variant with TCR beta V- and J-gene trimming.

Each donor's status was that of a healthy bone marrow donor. Donors likely had unrecorded immune exposures despite being nominally healthy when sampled. The CDR3 is made up of 17 amino acids. From germline, CDR1 is LNHNV and CDR2 YYDKDF (reference sequence). Trimming removed 2 bases from V and 2 bases from J, with 18 bases in between. PCR employed 60 Vbeta and 13 Jbeta primers. This table comes from immunoSEQ multiplex PCR, and its TCRdb copy is limited to in-frame clones, with some not included. The sample lists approximately 160,000 clones, 80% occurring once. The V call is TRBV15, the J call TRBJ2-5; TRBD1 is a possible D gene (5 bases). This sequence was found in a woman in her forties or fifties in good health and CMV-seropositive. Input material: PBMCs. The CDR3 is CATSRRSDTRGQETQYF. Written as DNA, the CDR3 is TGTGCCACCAGCAGACGATCGGACACCCGAGGTCAAGAGACCCAGTACTTC.